This T cell receptor (beta chain) comes out of a study of blood T cell repertoires in COVID-19. For the study at large: Whether acute or convalescent, the COVID-19 samples came from the United States, Italy and Spain. T cells, B-cell-depleted T cells, or PBMCs provided the cDNA or gDNA that served as material.

The CDR3 sequence is 15 residues long. Germline CDR1 and CDR2: MNHEY and SVGAGI. V lost 2 bases and J 0 bases, leaving 8 bases between the germline ends. Clones were read by immunoSEQ multiplex PCR, and TCRdb kept only the in-frame ones, dropping some. The table has 410,000 or so clones, about 91% seen once. Sequenced input: peripheral blood. The rearrangement joins TRBV6-5 to TRBJ2-1; D is undetermined. This receptor was obtained from a middle-aged woman with COVID-19, enrolled during active disease. CDR3 sequence (DNA): TGTGCCAGCAGTTACGAAACAACCTCCTACAATGAGCAGTTCTTC. Amino acid sequence: CASSYETTSYNEQFF.